The TCR beta chain described here comes from a study of cytomegalovirus exposure and HLA in healthy donors. Both 60 Vbeta primers and 13 Jbeta primers went into the PCR. Repertoires were generated with immunoSEQ multiplex PCR, while TCRdb's copy carries only in-frame clones and drops some. This sample has about 140,000 clones; roughly 79% occur once, and the top ten carry more than 0.95%. Study findings and constraints: Altogether, more than 150 TCR beta chains were recorded as cytomegalovirus-associated. Diagnosis of cytomegalovirus status made by the classifier reportedly showed high specificity and sensitivity. In an earlier analysis, most TCR beta V segments were productive about 90% or about 30% of the time.

Germline V gene lookup returns CDR1 LGHNA and CDR2 YSLEER. The V end was cut by 1 base, the J end by 1 base, with 5 bases between. The CDR3 consists of 14 residues. In the case of this clone: The antigen remains unidentified.

The sample was PBMCs. This receptor was taken from a man between 18 and 35 years old in good health and CMV-seronegative. The J gene is TRBJ1-3, the V gene TRBV4-3; D unresolved. CDR3 coding DNA: TGCGCCAGCAGCCAAGTAGAGTCTGGAAACACCATATATTTT. Its translation: CASSQVESGNTIYF.